This TCR beta chain originates from a study of blood T cell repertoires in COVID-19. Generated by immunoSEQ multiplex PCR, the TCRdb table keeps only in-frame clones and is missing some. The sample has 200,000 to 300,000 clones, 84% seen once; the top ten hold under 4.5%. The CDR3 spans 17 residues. The trim removed 3 bases at V and 6 bases at J, leaving 7 bases unmatched. Germline V gives CDR1 KGHDR, CDR2 SFDVKD. This receptor was taken from a man in his fifties or sixties with acute or convalescent COVID-19. Material: peripheral blood. J is TRBJ2-2 and V is TRBV24-1; 12 bases line up with TRBD1. CDR3 region: CATSDVPGQGAPGELFF. Here the CDR3 DNA reads TGTGCCACCAGTGATGTTCCGGGACAGGGGGCTCCCGGGGAGCTGTTTTTT.